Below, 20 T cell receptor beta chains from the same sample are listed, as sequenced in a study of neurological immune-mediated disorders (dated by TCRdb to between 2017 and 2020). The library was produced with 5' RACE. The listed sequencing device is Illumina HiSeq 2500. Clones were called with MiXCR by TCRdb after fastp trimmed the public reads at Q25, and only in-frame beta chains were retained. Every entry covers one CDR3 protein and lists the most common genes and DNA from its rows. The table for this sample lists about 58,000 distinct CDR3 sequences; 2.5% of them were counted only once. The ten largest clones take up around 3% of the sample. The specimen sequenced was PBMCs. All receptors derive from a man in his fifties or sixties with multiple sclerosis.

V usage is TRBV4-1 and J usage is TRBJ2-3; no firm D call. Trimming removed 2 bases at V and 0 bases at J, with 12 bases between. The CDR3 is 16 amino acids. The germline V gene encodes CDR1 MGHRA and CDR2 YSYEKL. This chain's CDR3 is CASSQKQLISTDTQYF. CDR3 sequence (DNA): TGCGCCAGCAGCCAAAAACAGCTCATCAGCACAGATACGCAGTATTTT.

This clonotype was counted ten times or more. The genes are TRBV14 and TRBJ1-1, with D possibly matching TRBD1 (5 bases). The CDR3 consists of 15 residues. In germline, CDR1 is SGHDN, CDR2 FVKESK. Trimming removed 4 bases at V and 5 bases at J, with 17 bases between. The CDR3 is CASSLPTAKGTEAFF. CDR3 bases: TGTGCCAGCAGCCTCCCGACAGCCAAGGGGACTGAAGCTTTCTTT.

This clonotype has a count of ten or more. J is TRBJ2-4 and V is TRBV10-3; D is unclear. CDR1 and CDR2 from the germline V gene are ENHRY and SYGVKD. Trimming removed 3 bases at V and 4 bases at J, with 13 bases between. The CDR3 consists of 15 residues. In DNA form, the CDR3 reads TGTGCCATCAGTGACTTGGGGTCGAGAAAAAACATTCAGTACTTC. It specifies CAISDLGSRKNIQYF.

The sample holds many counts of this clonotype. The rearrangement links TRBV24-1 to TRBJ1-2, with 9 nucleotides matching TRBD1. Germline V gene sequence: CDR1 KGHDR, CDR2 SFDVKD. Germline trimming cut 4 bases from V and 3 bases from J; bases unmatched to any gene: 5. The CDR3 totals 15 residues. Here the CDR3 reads CATSEGGQGDYGYTF. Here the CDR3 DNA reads TGTGCCACCAGTGAGGGGGGACAGGGCGACTATGGCTACACCTTC.

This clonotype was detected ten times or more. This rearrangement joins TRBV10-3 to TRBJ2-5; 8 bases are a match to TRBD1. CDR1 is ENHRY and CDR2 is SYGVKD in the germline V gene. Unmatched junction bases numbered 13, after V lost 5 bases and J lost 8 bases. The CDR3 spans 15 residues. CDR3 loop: CAISKGQVDATTQYF. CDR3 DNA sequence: TGTGCCATCAGTAAGGGACAGGTGGACGCAACTACCCAGTACTTC.

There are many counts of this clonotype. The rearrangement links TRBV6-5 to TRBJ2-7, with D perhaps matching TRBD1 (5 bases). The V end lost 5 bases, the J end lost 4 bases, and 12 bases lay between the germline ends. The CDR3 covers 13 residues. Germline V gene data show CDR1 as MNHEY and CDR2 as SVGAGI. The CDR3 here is CASSRTFRYEQYF. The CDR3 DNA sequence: TGTGCCAGCAGTAGGACATTTCGGTACGAGCAGTACTTC.

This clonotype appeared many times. The CDR3 DNA follows: TGTGCCAGCTTATTGAGGGGTGAGCAGTTCTTC. The encoded protein is CASLLRGEQFF. V usage is TRBV7-2 and J usage is TRBJ2-1; possibly TRBD1 or TRBD2 for D (5 bases each). CDR3 length: 11 residues. CDR1 is SGHTA, CDR2 FQGNSA, per germline. The ends were cut back, 8 bases at V and 9 bases at J, with 11 bases in the middle.

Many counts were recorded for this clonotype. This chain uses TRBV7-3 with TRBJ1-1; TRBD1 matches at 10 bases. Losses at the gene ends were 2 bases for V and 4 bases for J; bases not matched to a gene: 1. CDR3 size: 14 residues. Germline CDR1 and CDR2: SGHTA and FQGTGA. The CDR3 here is CASSLRQGATEAFF. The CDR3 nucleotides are TGTGCCAGCAGCTTACGACAGGGGGCCACTGAAGCTTTCTTT.

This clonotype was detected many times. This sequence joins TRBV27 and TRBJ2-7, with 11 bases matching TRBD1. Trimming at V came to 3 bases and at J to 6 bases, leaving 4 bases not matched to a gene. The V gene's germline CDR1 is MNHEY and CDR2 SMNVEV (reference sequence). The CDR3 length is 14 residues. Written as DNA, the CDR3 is TGTGCCAGCAGTTTCCGGGACAGGGGGTCCGAGCAGTACTTC. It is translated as CASSFRDRGSEQYF.

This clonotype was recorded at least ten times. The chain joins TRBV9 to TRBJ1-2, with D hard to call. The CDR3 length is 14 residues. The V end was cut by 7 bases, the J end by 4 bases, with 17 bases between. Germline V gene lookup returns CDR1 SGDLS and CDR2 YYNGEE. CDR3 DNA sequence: TGTGCCAGCGGCCCAAACTCCGCTATCTATGGCTACACCTTC. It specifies CASGPNSAIYGYTF.

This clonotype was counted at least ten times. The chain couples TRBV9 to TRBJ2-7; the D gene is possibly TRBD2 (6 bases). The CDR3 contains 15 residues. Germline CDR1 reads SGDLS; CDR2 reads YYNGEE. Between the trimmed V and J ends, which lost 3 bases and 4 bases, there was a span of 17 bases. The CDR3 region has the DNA TGTGCCAGCAGCGCCCGTGGCGGGGACGGTTACGAGCAGTACTTC. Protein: CASSARGGDGYEQYF.

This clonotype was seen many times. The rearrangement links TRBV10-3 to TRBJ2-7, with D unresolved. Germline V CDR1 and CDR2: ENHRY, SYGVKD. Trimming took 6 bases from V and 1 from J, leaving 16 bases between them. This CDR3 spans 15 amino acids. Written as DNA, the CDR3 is TGTGCCATCAGCGCCGGCGCGTTGAATTCCTACGAGCAGTACTTC. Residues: CAISAGALNSYEQYF.

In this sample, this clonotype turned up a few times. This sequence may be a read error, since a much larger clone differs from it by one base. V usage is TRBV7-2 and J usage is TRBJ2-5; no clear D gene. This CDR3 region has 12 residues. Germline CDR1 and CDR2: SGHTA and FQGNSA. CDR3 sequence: CDSSLPLETQYF. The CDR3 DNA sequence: TGTGACAGCAGCTTACCTTTAGAGACCCAGTACTTC.

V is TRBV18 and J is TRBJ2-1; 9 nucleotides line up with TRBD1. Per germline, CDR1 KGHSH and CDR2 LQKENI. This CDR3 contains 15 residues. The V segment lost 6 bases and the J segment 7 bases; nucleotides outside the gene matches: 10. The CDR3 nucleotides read TGTGCCAGCTCGCTGACAGGGGGGTTCGGAAATGAGCAGTTCTTC. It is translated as CASSLTGGFGNEQFF.

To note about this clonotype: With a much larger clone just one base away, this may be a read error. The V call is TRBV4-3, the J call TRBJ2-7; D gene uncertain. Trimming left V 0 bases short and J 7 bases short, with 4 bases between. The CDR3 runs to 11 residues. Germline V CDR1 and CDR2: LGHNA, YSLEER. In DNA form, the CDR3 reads TGCGCCAGCAGCCAAGATAAAGAGCAGTACTTC. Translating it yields CASSQDKEQYF.

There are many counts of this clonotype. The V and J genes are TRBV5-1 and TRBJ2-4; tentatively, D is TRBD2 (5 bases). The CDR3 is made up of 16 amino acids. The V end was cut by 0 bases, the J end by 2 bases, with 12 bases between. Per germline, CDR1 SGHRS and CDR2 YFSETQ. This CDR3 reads CASSLAAGKSKNIQYF. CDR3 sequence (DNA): TGCGCCAGCAGCTTGGCTGCCGGGAAATCCAAAAACATTCAGTACTTC.

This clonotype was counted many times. CDR3 coding DNA: TGTGCCAGCAGCGCTACGGGGGGGCCAGATACGCAGTATTTT. Translation: CASSATGGPDTQYF. The V and J genes are TRBV7-2 and TRBJ2-3; 8 bases are shared with TRBD2. Germline assignment: CDR1 SGHTA and CDR2 FQGNSA. The CDR3 loop spans 14 amino acids. The trim removed 5 bases at V and 4 bases at J, leaving 5 bases unmatched. Combining the CDR3 with reference TRBV7-2 and TRBJ2-3 gives the whole variable domain GAGVSQSPSNKVTEKGKDVELRCDPISGHTALYWYRQSLGQGLEFLIYFQGNSAPDKSGLPSDRFSAERTGGSVSTLTIQRTQQEDSAVYLCASSATGGPDTQYFGPGTRLTVL.

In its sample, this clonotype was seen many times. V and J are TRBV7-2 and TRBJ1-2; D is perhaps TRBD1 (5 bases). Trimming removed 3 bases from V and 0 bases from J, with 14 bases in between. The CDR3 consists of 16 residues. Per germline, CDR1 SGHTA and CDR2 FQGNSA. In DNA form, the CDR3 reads TGTGCCAGCAGCTTCTCAAGACAGACCTCTAACTATGGCTACACCTTC. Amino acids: CASSFSRQTSNYGYTF.

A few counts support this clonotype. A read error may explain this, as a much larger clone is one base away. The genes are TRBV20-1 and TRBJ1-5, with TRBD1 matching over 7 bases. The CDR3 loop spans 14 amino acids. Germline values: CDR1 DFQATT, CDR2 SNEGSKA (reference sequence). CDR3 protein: CSAYTGDRDQPQNF. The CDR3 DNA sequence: TGCAGTGCTTACACAGGGGACCGTGATCAGCCCCAGAATTTT.

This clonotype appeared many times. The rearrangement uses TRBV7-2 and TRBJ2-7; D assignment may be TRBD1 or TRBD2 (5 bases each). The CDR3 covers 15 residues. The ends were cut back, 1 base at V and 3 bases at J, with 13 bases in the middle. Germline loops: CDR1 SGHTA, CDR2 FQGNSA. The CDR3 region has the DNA TGTGCCAGCAGCTTAGGCCGGGACCGCAGCTACGAGCAGTACTTC. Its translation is CASSLGRDRSYEQYF.